The clone carrying this T cell receptor (beta chain) was seen ten or more times. Its antigen is as yet unknown. This entry is derived from a study of T cells after yellow fever vaccination. The wider study: Fractions low in cell number were prepared with SMART-Seq v4 Ultra Low Input. Broader study findings: Detected again after the booster were most primary-vaccination clones, at 95% to 98% CD4 and more than 70% CD8. The secondary response was weaker, and its peak arrived faster, on day 5 versus 15.

J was trimmed by 4 bases and V by 5 bases; bases with no gene match: 4. The CDR3 extends over 14 amino acids. Germline V gene data show CDR1 as DFQATT and CDR2 as SNEGSKA (reference sequence). By 5'RACE template switching, TCR cDNA was produced, with a universal primer site and UMIs added in the process. Each CDR3 protein gets one entry after TCRdb re-called the 5' RACE reads with MiXCR. The sample includes roughly 150,000 distinct CDR3 sequences, approximately 7.7% of them seen just once. The source is a man between 25 and 39 years old who received the YFV17D yellow fever vaccine. The gene calls are TRBV20-1 and TRBJ2-2; 10 nucleotides line up with TRBD2. The source material was CD4+ T cells sorted from PBMCs, sampled 5 days after the yellow fever booster vaccination. The CDR3 DNA follows: TGCAGTGCTCTAGCGGGAGCAGGCACCGGGGAGCTGTTTTTT. Its protein product is CSALAGAGTGELFF.